This T cell receptor beta chain was captured by sequencing in a study of blood T cell repertoires in COVID-19. Overall study: Donors in the United States, Italy and Spain gave samples during acute or convalescent COVID-19. The analysed material was cDNA or gDNA that came from T cells, B-cell-depleted T cells, or PBMCs.

Study processing details: Estimated nucleated cell counts came from reference gene primer amplification. The protocol was immunoSEQ multiplex PCR, while the TCRdb copy is restricted to in-frame clones and leaves out a portion. V and J calls and clone size are those listed in that table; D and trimming were worked out from the DNA. The data hold about 210,000 clones, with roughly 86% observed a single time. Germline-derived CDR1 and CDR2 are SGHRS and YFSETQ. V gave up 1 base and J gave up 6 bases, with 10 bases separating them. This CDR3 comprises 13 residues. Sequencing was performed on peripheral blood. The sequence came from a woman in her thirties or forties with acute or convalescent COVID-19. The V call is TRBV5-1, the J call TRBJ1-1; D perhaps matches TRBD1 (6 bases). CDR3 loop: CASSLRQGSEAFF. The CDR3 bases are TGCGCCAGCAGCTTGCGGCAGGGGTCTGAAGCTTTCTTT.